Below, 19 T cell receptor beta chains from the same sample are listed, as sequenced in a study of cytomegalovirus exposure and HLA in healthy donors. The PCR contained 60 Vbeta and 13 Jbeta primers. Libraries were prepared by immunoSEQ multiplex PCR; TCRdb keeps only in-frame clonotypes and omits some of them. Of approximately 100,000 clones listed, over 65% are singletons. Material for sequencing was PBMCs. The receptors come from a female donor in good health and CMV-seronegative.

The genes are TRBV29-1 and TRBJ2-2; 9 nucleotides line up with TRBD1. The CDR3 consists of 14 residues. After removal of 4 bases from V and 5 bases from J, the junction contained 5 bases not matched to a gene. Germline V lookup: CDR1 SQVTM, CDR2 ANQGSEA. CDR3 sequence (DNA): TGCAGCGTTGGGGGGGGACAGGGAACCGGGGAGCTGTTTTTT. Its protein is CSVGGGQGTGELFF.

The table lists this clone with a count of one. The chain joins TRBV10-3 to TRBJ1-2; TRBD1 agrees at 9 bases. CDR1 is ENHRY, CDR2 SYGVKD, per germline. V dropped 1 base and J dropped 4; count of bases not matched to a gene: 4. There are 15 residues in the CDR3. The CDR3 DNA is TGTGCCATCAGTGAGTTGGGGACAGGGACCTATGGCTACACCTTC. Translated, it gives CAISELGTGTYGYTF.

The V and J genes are TRBV4-1 and TRBJ2-1; 10 bases align to TRBD1. The CDR3 has 14 residues. Germline V gives CDR1 MGHRA, CDR2 YSYEKL. V dropped 1 base and J dropped 14; count of bases not matched to a gene: 8. In DNA form, the CDR3 reads TGCGCCAGCAGCCAAGTTCCTGCAGGGACAGGGGAGTTCTTC. Translation gives CASSQVPAGTGEFF.

This chain connects TRBV30 to TRBJ2-3, with 8 bases identical to TRBD2. CDR1 GTSNPN and CDR2 SVGIG come from the germline V gene (reference sequence). CDR3 length equals 14 residues. V lost 1 base, J lost 5 bases, and 5 bases stayed unmatched. CDR3 nucleotide sequence: TGTGCCTGGAGTGGAGGGCTAGCGGGAGATACGCAGTATTTT. This gives the protein CAWSGGLAGDTQYF.

The rearrangement uses TRBV7-8 and TRBJ2-4, with D perhaps TRBD1 (5 bases). Germline V gives CDR1 SGHVS, CDR2 FQNEAQ. Trimming removed 1 base at V and 8 bases at J, with 18 bases between. CDR3 length: 16 amino acids. CDR3 in amino acids: CASSLVGRAWLDIQYF. The CDR3 bases are TGTGCCAGCAGCTTAGTAGGCAGGGCATGGTTAGACATTCAGTACTTC.

V is TRBV10-3 and J is TRBJ2-6, with 8 bases matching TRBD2. The junction had 3 bases not matched to a gene; V was cut back by 0 bases and J by 2 bases. There are 17 residues in the CDR3. The germline CDR1 and CDR2 sequences are ENHRY and SYGVKD. DNA for the CDR3: TGTGCCATCAGTGAGTCAACGGGAGGGGCTGGGGCCAACGTCCTGACTTTC. Translating it yields CAISESTGGAGANVLTF.

V and J are TRBV11-2 and TRBJ1-2, with 7 bases aligning to TRBD1. The junction had 3 bases not matched to a gene; V was cut back by 5 bases and J by 0 bases. This CDR3 is built from 14 residues. The germline gives CDR1 SGHAT, CDR2 FQNNGV. The CDR3 nucleotides are TGTGCCAGCAGCCTGGGACAGTCTAACTATGGCTACACCTTC. Translating it yields CASSLGQSNYGYTF. The variable domain in full, with the rest retrieved from reference TRBV11-2 and TRBJ1-2, is EAGVAQSPRYKIIEKRQSVAFWCNPISGHATLYWYQQILGQGPKLLIQFQNNGVVDDSQLPKDRFSAERLKGVDSTLKIQPAKLEDSAVYLCASSLGQSNYGYTFGSGTRLTVV.

The chain links TRBV5-1 to TRBJ2-7; D perhaps matches TRBD1 (5 bases). The ends were cut back, 0 bases at V and 2 bases at J, with 9 bases in the middle. The CDR3 extends over 14 amino acids. Germline assignment: CDR1 SGHRS and CDR2 YFSETQ. CDR3 region: CASSLAGRTYEQYF. The DNA for the CDR3 is TGCGCCAGCAGCTTGGCAGGGCGGACCTACGAGCAGTACTTC.

This clone was counted a few times. The genes are TRBV5-4 and TRBJ1-3, with D hard to call. V lost 4 bases to trimming and J lost 0 bases, with 14 bases between them. The V gene's germline CDR1 is SGHNT and CDR2 YYREEE (reference sequence). This CDR3 has 16 amino acids. This chain's CDR3 is CASSTGGSSSGNTIYF. The DNA of the CDR3 is TGTGCCAGCAGCACCGGCGGATCGAGCTCTGGAAACACCATATATTTT.

The rearrangement uses TRBV27 and TRBJ2-7; perhaps TRBD1 as D (5 bases). Germline V CDR1 and CDR2: MNHEY, SMNVEV (reference sequence). V was clipped by 6 bases and J by 5 bases, with 11 bases between them. CDR3 length: 12 amino acids. For the CDR3, the DNA is TGTGCCAGCAGCCCTGGACAAGACGAGCAGTACTTC. The encoded protein is CASSPGQDEQYF.

The chain joins TRBV5-4 to TRBJ1-1; D may be TRBD1 (5 bases). The CDR3 totals 20 residues. Germline V gene data show CDR1 as SGHNT and CDR2 as YYREEE (reference sequence). The ends were cut back, 0 bases at V and 2 bases at J, with 26 bases in the middle. Here the CDR3 reads CASSLAGPWGFSTDNTEAFF. The CDR3 DNA reads as TGTGCCAGCAGCTTGGCCGGGCCGTGGGGCTTCTCGACAGACAACACTGAAGCTTTCTTT.

The rearrangement uses TRBV5-1 and TRBJ2-5, with TRBD1 as a possible D gene (6 bases). The CDR3 spans 15 residues. The V gene lost 0 bases and the J gene lost 4 bases, with 13 bases spanning the gap. The germline CDR1 and CDR2 sequences are SGHRS and YFSETQ. In DNA, the CDR3 is TGCGCCAGCAGCTTGGTGCCAGGGGCTGGAGAGACCCAGTACTTC. This encodes CASSLVPGAGETQYF.

This clone was seen once. The chain uses TRBV27 and TRBJ2-7; no clear D. CDR1 MNHEY and CDR2 SMNVEV come from the germline V gene (reference sequence). The ends were cut back, 6 bases at V and 2 bases at J, with 23 bases in the middle. The CDR3 has 17 amino acids. For the CDR3, the DNA is TGTGCCAGCAGCGTTGGGCCCATCCTCAAAAATACCTACGAGCAGTACTTC. Translating it yields CASSVGPILKNTYEQYF.

This sequence joins TRBV4-3 and TRBJ2-7, with TRBD1 identical over 9 bases. Germline V gene lookup returns CDR1 LGHNA and CDR2 YSLEER. The CDR3 runs 17 residues. J gave up 3 bases and V 1 base, and 10 bases lay outside the gene matches. Here the CDR3 DNA reads TGCGCCAGCAGCCAAGGAATTGCCGGGACAGGGAGCTACGAGCAGTACTTC. Protein product: CASSQGIAGTGSYEQYF.

The CDR3: CASSWAGKDTEAFF. The CDR3 DNA reads as TGTGCCAGCAGTTGGGCCGGGAAGGACACTGAAGCTTTCTTT. The chain is built from TRBV5-4 and TRBJ1-1; no firm D call. CDR1 is SGHNT and CDR2 is YYREEE in the germline V gene (reference sequence). This CDR3 has 14 amino acids. With 5 bases removed from V and 3 bases from J, the gap between germline ends came to 14 bases.

This clone was seen more than once but under ten times. This chain links TRBV4-2 with TRBJ2-1, with 10 bases matching TRBD2. This CDR3 comprises 16 residues. CDR1 is LGHNA and CDR2 is YNFKEQ in the germline V gene. The V segment lost 4 bases and the J segment 10 bases; nucleotides outside the gene matches: 13. Here the CDR3 DNA reads TGTGCCAGCAGCCCCGACGGTAGCGGGGGGCCAGCCGAGCAGTTCTTC. Translated, it gives CASSPDGSGGPAEQFF.

CDR3 DNA: TGCGCCAGCAGCCACCGACAGGGATGGCAGTACTTC. Protein sequence: CASSHRQGWQYF. The chain carries TRBV5-1 and TRBJ2-7; TRBD1 matches 7 bases. V shed 4 bases and J 9 bases; nucleotides not matched to a gene: 7. CDR1 is SGHRS and CDR2 is YFSETQ in the germline V gene. CDR3 length: 12 residues.

This clone was observed a handful of times. The chain links TRBV30 to TRBJ1-1; D gene uncertain. Germline CDR1 reads GTSNPN; CDR2 reads SVGIG (reference sequence). CDR3 length: 15 residues. Trimming left V 0 bases short and J 4 bases short, with 15 bases between. CDR3 protein: CAWSVKGGLGTEAFF. CDR3 in DNA: TGTGCCTGGAGTGTAAAGGGAGGGTTGGGCACTGAAGCTTTCTTT. Looking up the rest from reference TRBV30 and TRBJ1-1 gives the full variable domain: SQTIHQWPATLVQPVGSPLSLECTVEGTSNPNLYWYRQAAGRGLQLLFYSVGIGQISSEVPQNLSASRPQDRQFILSSKKLLLSDSGFYLCAWSVKGGLGTEAFFGQGTRLTVV.

This clone was seen once. The chain recombines TRBV7-2 with TRBJ2-7, with a weak D call TRBD1 (6 bases). The length of the CDR3 is 14 residues. Germline-derived CDR1 and CDR2 are SGHTA and FQGNSA. The V gene lost 3 bases and the J gene lost 7 bases, with 16 bases spanning the gap. The CDR3, as DNA: TGTGCCAGCAGCTTCGGCAGGGGAAATGGAGAGCAGTACTTC. This translates into CASSFGRGNGEQYF. Supplemented by reference TRBV7-2 and TRBJ2-7, the full variable domain reads GAGVSQSPSNKVTEKGKDVELRCDPISGHTALYWYRQSLGQGLEFLIYFQGNSAPDKSGLPSDRFSAERTGGSVSTLTIQRTQQEDSAVYLCASSFGRGNGEQYFGPGTRLTVT.